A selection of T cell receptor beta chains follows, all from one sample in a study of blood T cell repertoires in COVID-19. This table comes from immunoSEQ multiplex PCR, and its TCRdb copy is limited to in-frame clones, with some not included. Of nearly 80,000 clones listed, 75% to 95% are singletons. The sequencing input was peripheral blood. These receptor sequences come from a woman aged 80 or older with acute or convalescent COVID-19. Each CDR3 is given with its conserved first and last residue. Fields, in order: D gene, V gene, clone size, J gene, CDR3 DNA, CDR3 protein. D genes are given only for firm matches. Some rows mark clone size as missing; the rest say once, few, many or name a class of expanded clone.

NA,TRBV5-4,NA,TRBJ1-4,TGTGCCAGCAGCTTGGGGGGGGCTAATGAAAAACTGTTTTTT,CASSLGGANEKLFF
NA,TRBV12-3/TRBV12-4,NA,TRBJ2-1,TGTGCCAGCAGTTTGCGGATCTACAATGAGCAGTTCTTC,CASSLRIYNEQFF
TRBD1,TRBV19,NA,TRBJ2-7,TGTGCCAGTAAAAAACTCGGGACAGGGACTACCTACGAGCAGTACTTC,CASKKLGTGTTYEQYF
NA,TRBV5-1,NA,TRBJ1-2,TGCGCCAGCAGCGTCGGGGGGACTTACTATGGCTACACCTTC,CASSVGGTYYGYTF
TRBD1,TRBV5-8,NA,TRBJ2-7,TGTGCCAGCAGCCCTATCCCGGGACAGGGGGGAAACGAGCAGTACTTC,CASSPIPGQGGNEQYF
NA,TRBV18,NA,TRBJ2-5,TGTGCCAGCTCACCAATCCGGGAGACCCAGTACTTC,CASSPIRETQYF
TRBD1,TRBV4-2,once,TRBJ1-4,TGTGCCAGCAGCCAAGATGGACAGGGGGATGAAAAACTGTTTTTT,CASSQDGQGDEKLFF
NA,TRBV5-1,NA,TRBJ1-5,TGCGCCAGCAGCAGAGACGGGAATCAGCCCCAGCATTTT,CASSRDGNQPQHF
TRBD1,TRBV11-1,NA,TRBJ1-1,TGTGCCAGCAGTCGACAGGGGAACACTGAAGCTTTCTTT,CASSRQGNTEAFF
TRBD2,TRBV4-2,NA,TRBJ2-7,TGTGCCAGCAGCATTACCGGGGGGATCTCCTACGAGCAGTACTTC,CASSITGGISYEQYF
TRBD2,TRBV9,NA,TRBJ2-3,TGTGCCAGCAGCGTAGGTCTAGCGGACACAGATACGCAGTATTTT,CASSVGLADTDTQYF
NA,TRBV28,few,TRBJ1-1,TGTGCCAGCAGCCTTGGTGGGGCGGCCGCGGGGACTGAAGCTTTCTTT,CASSLGGAAAGTEAFF
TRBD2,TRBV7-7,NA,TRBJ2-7,TGTGCTAGCAGCCAGGGACTAGCGGGAGTATCGGGGCAGTACTTC,CASSQGLAGVSGQYF
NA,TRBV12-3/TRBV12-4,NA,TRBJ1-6,TGTGCCAGCAGTTTGGCAACTAATTCACCCCTCCACTTT,CASSLATNSPLHF
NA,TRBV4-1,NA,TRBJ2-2,TGCGCCAGCAGCCAAGGGGGAACTAGCCCCGGGGAGCTGTTTTTT,CASSQGGTSPGELFF
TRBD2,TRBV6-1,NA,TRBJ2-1,TGTGCCAGCAGTGAATTACTAGCGGAATACAATGAGCAGTTCTTC,CASSELLAEYNEQFF
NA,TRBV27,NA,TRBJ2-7,TGTGCCAGCAGTTTCCCCCAGGGGTATGTCTACGAGCAGTACTTC,CASSFPQGYVYEQYF
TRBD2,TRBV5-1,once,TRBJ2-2,TGCGCCAGCAGCTACGGGACTAGCAGAACGAACACCGGGGAGCTGTTTTTT,CASSYGTSRTNTGELFF
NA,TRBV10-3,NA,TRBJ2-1,TGTGCCATCAGAGGGAGCTCCTACAATGAGCAGTTCTTC,CAIRGSSYNEQFF
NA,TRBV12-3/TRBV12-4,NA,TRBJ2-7,TGTGCCAGCAGTTCATTCTACGAGCAGTACTTC,CASSSFYEQYF
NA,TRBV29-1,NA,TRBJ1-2,TGCAGCGTTGCTTTGGGCCGGGGAGTGTATGGCTACACCTTC,CSVALGRGVYGYTF
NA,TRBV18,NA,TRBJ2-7,TGTGCCAGCTCACCTTCGACAGGACCCTACGAGCAGTACTTC,CASSPSTGPYEQYF
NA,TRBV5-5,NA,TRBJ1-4,TGTGCCAGCAGCTTGTGGGAGACGGGCAGACTTAATGAAAAACTGTTTTTT,CASSLWETGRLNEKLFF
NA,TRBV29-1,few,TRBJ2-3,TGCAGCGTTGGCCCCAGTGGCCGAGGGAATACGCAGTATTTT,CSVGPSGRGNTQYF
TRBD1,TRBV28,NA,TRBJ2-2,TGTGCCAGCAGTCGACCCGGACAGGGAGCCGGGGAGCTGTTTTTT,CASSRPGQGAGELFF
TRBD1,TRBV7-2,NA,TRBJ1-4,TGTGCCAGCAGCAGACAGGGAGGTACTAATGAAAAACTGTTTTTT,CASSRQGGTNEKLFF
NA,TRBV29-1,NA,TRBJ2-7,TGCAGTACGCGGGGGCCCAAGTCCTACGAGCAGTACTTC,CSTRGPKSYEQYF
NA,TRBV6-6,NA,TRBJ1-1,TGTGCCAGCATATCGTCTCTAAACACTGAAGCTTTCTTT,CASISSLNTEAFF
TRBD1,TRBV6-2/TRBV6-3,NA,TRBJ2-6,TGTGCCAGCAGTTACCGGACAGGGAATGGGGCCAACGTCCTGACTTTC,CASSYRTGNGANVLTF
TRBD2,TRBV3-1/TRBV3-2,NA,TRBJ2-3,TGTGCCAGCAGCCAAGGCGGGAGACACGGAGATACGCAGTATTTT,CASSQGGRHGDTQYF
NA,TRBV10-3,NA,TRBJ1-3,TGTGCCATCAGCTGGGAGGGCGGGCGTTCTGGAAACACCATATATTTT,CAISWEGGRSGNTIYF
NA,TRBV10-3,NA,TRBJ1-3,TGTGCCATCAGTGACCCATTGGGGGGCTCTGGAAACACCATATATTTT,CAISDPLGGSGNTIYF
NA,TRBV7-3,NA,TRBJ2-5,TGTGCCAGCAGCTTACGGGGGCAAGAGACCCAGTACTTC,CASSLRGQETQYF
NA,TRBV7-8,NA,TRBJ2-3,TGTGCCAGCAGCTTACTGACGTCTAGCGATACGCAGTATTTT,CASSLLTSSDTQYF
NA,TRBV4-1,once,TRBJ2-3,TGCGCCAGCAGCTTAAGCGTAGTCCCTGGCACAGATACGCAGTATTTT,CASSLSVVPGTDTQYF
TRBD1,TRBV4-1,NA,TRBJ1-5,TGCGCCAGCAGCCAAGGTCATGGGACAGGGACCTTCTATAGCAATCAGCCCCAGCATTTT,CASSQGHGTGTFYSNQPQHF
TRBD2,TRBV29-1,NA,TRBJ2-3,TGCAGCGTTGAACCTTTAGCGGGGGTGACAGATACGCAGTATTTT,CSVEPLAGVTDTQYF
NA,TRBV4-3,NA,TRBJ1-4,TGCGCCAGCAGCCCGCTAAAGGGCGACGGGGCGGGGGGTGAAAAACTGTTTTTT,CASSPLKGDGAGGEKLFF
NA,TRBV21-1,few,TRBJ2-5,TGTGCCAGCAGCACCTGGGAACCGGGACAGGGCCGAGAGACCCAGTACTTC,CASSTWEPGQGRETQYF
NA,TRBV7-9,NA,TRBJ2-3,TGTGCCAGCAGCTTAGGGGGGACGCGGGACACAGATACGCAGTATTTT,CASSLGGTRDTDTQYF
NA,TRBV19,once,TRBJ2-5,TGTGCCAGTAGTTGGGACTTCCGTTTGATGGGCCAAGAGACCCAGTACTTC,CASSWDFRLMGQETQYF
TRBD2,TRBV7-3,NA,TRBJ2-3,TGTGCCAGCAGCTTAACTCATCCGGGACTAGCGGGGAGCGCAGATACGCAGTATTTT,CASSLTHPGLAGSADTQYF
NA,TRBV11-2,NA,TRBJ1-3,TGTGCCAGCAGGCAGGGATCTGGAAACACCATATATTTT,CASRQGSGNTIYF
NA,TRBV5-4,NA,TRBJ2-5,TGTGCCAGCAGCTTTCTCCAAGAGACCCAGTACTTC,CASSFLQETQYF
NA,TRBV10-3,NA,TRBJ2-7,TGTGCCATCAGTAAAGCGATGGGCTACGAGCAGTACTTC,CAISKAMGYEQYF
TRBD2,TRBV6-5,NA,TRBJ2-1,TGTGCCAGCAGTCCCGGGACTAATTACAATGAGCAGTTCTTC,CASSPGTNYNEQFF